This TCR beta chain was captured by sequencing in a study of identical twins. This clonotype came up many times. The germline V gene encodes CDR1 DFQATT and CDR2 SNEGSKA (reference sequence). V shed 6 bases, J shed 7 bases, and the junction held 8 bases outside the gene matches. The CDR3 totals 13 residues. TCRdb re-called the 5' RACE reads with MiXCR, one entry per CDR3 protein. The sample carries a few hundred thousand distinct CDR3 sequences, about 10% recorded once. This TCR derives from a man aged 45-65 years in good health. Sequenced sample: memory T cells sorted from blood. The chain combines TRBV20-1 with TRBJ2-7; 11 bases line up with TRBD1. CDR3 nucleotide sequence: TGCAGTGCGGCAGGACAGGGGGCGTCGGAGCAGTACTTC. Its protein is CSAAGQGASEQYF.